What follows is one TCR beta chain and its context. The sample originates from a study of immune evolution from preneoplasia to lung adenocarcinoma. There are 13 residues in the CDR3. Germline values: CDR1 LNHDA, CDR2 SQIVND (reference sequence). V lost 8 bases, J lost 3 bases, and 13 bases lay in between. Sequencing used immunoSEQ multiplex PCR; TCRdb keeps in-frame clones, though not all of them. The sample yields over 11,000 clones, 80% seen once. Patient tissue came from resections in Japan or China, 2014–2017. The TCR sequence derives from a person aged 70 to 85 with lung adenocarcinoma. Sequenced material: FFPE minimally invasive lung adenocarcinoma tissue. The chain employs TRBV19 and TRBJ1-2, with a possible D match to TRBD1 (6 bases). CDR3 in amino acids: CASGDDRYYGYTF. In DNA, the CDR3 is TGTGCCAGTGGGGATGACAGGTACTATGGCTACACCTTC.